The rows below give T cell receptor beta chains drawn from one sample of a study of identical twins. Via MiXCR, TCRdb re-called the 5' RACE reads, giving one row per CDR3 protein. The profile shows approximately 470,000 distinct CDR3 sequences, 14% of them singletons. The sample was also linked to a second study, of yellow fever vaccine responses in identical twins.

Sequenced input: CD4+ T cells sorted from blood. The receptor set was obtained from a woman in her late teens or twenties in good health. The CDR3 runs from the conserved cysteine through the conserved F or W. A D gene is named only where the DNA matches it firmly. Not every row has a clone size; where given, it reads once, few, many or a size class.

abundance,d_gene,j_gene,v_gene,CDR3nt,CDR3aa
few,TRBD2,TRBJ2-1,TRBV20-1,TGCAGTGCTAGACCTTCGTCTAGCGGGACGTACAATGAGCAGTTCTTC,CSARPSSSGTYNEQFF
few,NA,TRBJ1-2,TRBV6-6,TGTGCCAGCAGTCAGAACAGGGACTATGGCTACACCTTC,CASSQNRDYGYTF
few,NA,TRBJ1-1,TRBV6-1,TGTGCCAGCGGCACAGTGAGTATGAACACTGAAGCTTTCTTT,CASGTVSMNTEAFF
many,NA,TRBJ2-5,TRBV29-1,TGCAGCGTATCCCATCAGACCCAGTACTTC,CSVSHQTQYF
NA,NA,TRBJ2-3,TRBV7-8,TGTGCCAGCAGCCCGCCGGGTCCCCCCATGTATTTT,CASSPPGPPMYF
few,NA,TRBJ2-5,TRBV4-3,TGCGCCAGCAGCCCAACGGTGGGGTTTGAAGAGACCCAGTACTTC,CASSPTVGFEETQYF
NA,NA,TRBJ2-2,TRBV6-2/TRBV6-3,TGTGCCAGCAGTTATGACGAGAAGTATTCGTCCGGGGAGCTGTTTTTT,CASSYDEKYSSGELFF
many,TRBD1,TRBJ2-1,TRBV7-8,TGTGCCAGCAGCCTGGACAGGGCCTACTACAATGAGCAGTTCTTC,CASSLDRAYYNEQFF
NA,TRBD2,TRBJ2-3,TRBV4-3,TGCGCCAGCAGCCAGTATGGACTAGCGGGAGGAGGAGATACGCAGTATTTT,CASSQYGLAGGGDTQYF
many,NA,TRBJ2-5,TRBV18,TGTGCCAGCTCACCGTCCTCCCCGCTCCAAGAGACCCAGTACTTC,CASSPSSPLQETQYF
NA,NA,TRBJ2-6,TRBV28,TGTGCCAGCAGTTTAAGGGTCAAGGCGGCCAACGTCCTGACTTTC,CASSLRVKAANVLTF
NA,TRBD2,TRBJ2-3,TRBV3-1,TGTGCCGGGAGCGGGGAAGATACGCAGTATTTT,CAGSGEDTQYF
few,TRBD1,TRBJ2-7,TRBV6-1,TGTGCCAGCAGAACATTGGGGACAGGGTTCTACGAGCAGTACTTC,CASRTLGTGFYEQYF
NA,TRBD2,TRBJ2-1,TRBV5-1,TGCGCCAGCAGCCAACTAGCGGGGGGTACCTATGAGCAGTTCTTC,CASSQLAGGTYEQFF
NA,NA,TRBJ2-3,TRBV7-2,TGTGCCAGCAGCTTGACTGTGGATACGCAGTATTTT,CASSLTVDTQYF
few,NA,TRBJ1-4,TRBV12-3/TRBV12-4,TGTGCCAGCACTCATAACGCAGGGCCCCAGAACGAAAAACTGTTTTTT,CASTHNAGPQNEKLFF
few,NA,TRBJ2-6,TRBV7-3,TGTGCCAGCAGCTTAAAGGCCACAGGGACTGGGGCCAACGTCCTGACTTTC,CASSLKATGTGANVLTF
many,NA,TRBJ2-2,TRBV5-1,TGCGCCAGCAGCCTGGAAGGGTTCCCCGGGGAGCTGTTTTTT,CASSLEGFPGELFF
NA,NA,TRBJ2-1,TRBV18,TGTGCCAGCTCACCAGGGGTCGATGAGCAGTTCTTC,CASSPGVDEQFF
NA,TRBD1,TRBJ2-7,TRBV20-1,TGCAGTGCTAGAGATACACTCCTGAAGGGGACAGGGGAGTACGAGCAGTACTTC,CSARDTLLKGTGEYEQYF
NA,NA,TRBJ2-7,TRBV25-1,TGTGCCAGCAGAATAACCCCCTACGAGCAGTACTTC,CASRITPYEQYF
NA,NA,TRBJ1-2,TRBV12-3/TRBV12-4,TGTGCCAGCGGTACCGGACTTAACTATGGCTACACCTTC,CASGTGLNYGYTF
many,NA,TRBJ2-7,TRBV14,TGTGCCAGCAGCCAATTCTCGGGCCTTCGGTACGAGCAGTACTTC,CASSQFSGLRYEQYF
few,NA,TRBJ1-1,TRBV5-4,TGTGCCAGCAGCGGCGGTTGGACTGAAGCTTTCTTT,CASSGGWTEAFF
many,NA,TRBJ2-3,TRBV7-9,TGTGCCAGCAGCTTGTCCAAAGATACGCAGTATTTT,CASSLSKDTQYF
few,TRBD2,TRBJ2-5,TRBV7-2,TGTGCCAGCAGCTTAGGACTAGCGGGGGGGGGGCAAGAGACCCAGTACTTC,CASSLGLAGGGQETQYF
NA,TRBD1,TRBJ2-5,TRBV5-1,TGCGCCAGCAGCTTCACAGGGGGCCCCCAAGAGACCCAGTACTTC,CASSFTGGPQETQYF
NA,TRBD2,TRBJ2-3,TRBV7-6,TGTGCCAGCAGCTTTGAGACTAGCGGGGTACCCACGGATACGCAGTATTTT,CASSFETSGVPTDTQYF
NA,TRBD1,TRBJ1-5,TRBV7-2,TGTGCCAGCAGCTTTGGACAGGGGAGCAATCAGCCCCAGCATTTT,CASSFGQGSNQPQHF
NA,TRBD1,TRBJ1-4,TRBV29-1,TGCAGCGTTTGGGACAGCCATGAAAAACTGTTTTTT,CSVWDSHEKLFF
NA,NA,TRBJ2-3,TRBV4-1,TGCGCCAGCAGCCAAGACGAACCCCGAAGGGTGTATACGCAGTATTTT,CASSQDEPRRVYTQYF
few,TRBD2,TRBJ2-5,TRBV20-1,TGCAGTGCAAACGCTCGACTAGCGGGGAGCGTAGAGACCCAGTACTTC,CSANARLAGSVETQYF
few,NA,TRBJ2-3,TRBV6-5,TGTGCCAGCAGGGTGGAGGGGACGCAGTATTTT,CASRVEGTQYF
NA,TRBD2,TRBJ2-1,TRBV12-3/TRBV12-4,TGTGCCAGCAGGGGTGGGACTAGCGCATTTGAGCAGTTCTTC,CASRGGTSAFEQFF
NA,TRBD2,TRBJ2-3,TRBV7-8,TGTGCCAGCAGCTCCTCGACTAGCGGGGGGGCAGATACGCAGTATTTT,CASSSSTSGGADTQYF
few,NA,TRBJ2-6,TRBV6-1,TGTGCCAGCAGGAGGGGGATCTCTGGGGCCAACGTCCTGACTTTC,CASRRGISGANVLTF
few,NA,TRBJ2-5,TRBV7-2,TGTGCCAGCAGCTTAGGCTCAGGAGGGGGGGTTTTTCGGGAGACCCAGTACTTC,CASSLGSGGGVFRETQYF
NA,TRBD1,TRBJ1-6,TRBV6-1,TGTGCCAGCAGTGGTGGGGACAGGGGGAATTCACCCCTCCACTTT,CASSGGDRGNSPLHF
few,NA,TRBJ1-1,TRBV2,TGTGCCAGCAGTCCCGAGACAGTCGCCGAAGCTTTCTTT,CASSPETVAEAFF
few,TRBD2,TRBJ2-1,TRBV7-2,TGTGCCAGCAGCTTAGCGTTAACTAGCGGGGGGCAGTTCTTC,CASSLALTSGGQFF